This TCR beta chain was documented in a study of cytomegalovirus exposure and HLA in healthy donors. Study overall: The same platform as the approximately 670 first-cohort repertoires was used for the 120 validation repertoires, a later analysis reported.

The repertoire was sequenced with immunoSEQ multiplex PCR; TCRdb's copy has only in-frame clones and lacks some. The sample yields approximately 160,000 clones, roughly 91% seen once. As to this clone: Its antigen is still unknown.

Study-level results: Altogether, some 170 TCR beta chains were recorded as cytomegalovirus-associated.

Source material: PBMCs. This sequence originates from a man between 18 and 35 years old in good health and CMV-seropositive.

In nucleotides, the CDR3 is TGTGCCAGTAGTCTGCCCGGGAGGTACGAGCAGTACTTC. This sequence encodes CASSLPGRYEQYF. This rearrangement joins TRBV19 to TRBJ2-7; 7 nucleotides agree with TRBD2. Germline V gives CDR1 LNHDA, CDR2 SQIVND (reference sequence). The CDR3 runs 13 residues. Germline trimming cut 5 bases from V and 4 bases from J; bases unmatched to any gene: 5.